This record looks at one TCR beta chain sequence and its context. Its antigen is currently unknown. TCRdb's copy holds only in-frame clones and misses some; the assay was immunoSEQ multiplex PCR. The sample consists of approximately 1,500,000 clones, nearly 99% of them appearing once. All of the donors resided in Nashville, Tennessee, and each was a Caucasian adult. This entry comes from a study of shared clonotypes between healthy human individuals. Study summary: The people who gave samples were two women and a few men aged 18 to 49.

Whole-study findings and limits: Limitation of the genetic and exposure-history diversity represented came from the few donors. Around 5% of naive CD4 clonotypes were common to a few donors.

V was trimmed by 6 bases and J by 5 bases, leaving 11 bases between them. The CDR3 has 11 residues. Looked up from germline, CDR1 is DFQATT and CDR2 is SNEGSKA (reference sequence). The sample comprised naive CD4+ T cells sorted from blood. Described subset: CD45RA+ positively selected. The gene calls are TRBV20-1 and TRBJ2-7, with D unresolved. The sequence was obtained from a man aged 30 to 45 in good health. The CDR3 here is CSALKLDEQYF. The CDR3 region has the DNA TGCAGTGCCTTAAAACTGGACGAGCAGTACTTC.